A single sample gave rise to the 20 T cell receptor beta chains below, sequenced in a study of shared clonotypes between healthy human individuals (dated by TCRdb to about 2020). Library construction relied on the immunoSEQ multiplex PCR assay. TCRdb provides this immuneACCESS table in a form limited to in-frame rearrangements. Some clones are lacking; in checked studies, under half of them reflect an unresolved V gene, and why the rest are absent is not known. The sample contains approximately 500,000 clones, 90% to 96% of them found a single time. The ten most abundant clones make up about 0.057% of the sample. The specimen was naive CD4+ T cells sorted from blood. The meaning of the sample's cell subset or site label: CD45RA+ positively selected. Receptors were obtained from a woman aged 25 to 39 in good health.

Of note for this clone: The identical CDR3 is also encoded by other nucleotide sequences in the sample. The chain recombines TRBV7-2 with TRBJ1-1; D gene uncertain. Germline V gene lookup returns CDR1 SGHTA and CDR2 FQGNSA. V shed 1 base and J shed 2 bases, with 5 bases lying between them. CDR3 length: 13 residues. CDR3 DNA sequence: TGTGCCAGCAGCTTAGGGAGCAACACTGAAGCTTTCTTT. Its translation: CASSLGSNTEAFF. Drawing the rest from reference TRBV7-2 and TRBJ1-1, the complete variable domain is GAGVSQSPSNKVTEKGKDVELRCDPISGHTALYWYRQSLGQGLEFLIYFQGNSAPDKSGLPSDRFSAERTGGSVSTLTIQRTQQEDSAVYLCASSLGSNTEAFFGQGTRLTVV.

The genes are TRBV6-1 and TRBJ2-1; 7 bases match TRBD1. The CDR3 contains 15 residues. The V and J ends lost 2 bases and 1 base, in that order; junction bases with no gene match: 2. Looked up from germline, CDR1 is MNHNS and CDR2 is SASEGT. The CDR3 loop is CASSERDRSYNEQFF. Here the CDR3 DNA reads TGTGCCAGCAGTGAACGGGACAGATCCTACAATGAGCAGTTCTTC.

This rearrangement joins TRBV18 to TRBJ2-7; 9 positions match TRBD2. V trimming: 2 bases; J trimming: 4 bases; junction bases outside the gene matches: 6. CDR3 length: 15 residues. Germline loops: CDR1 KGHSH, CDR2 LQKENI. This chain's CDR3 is CASSPLREGLYEQYF. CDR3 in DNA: TGTGCCAGCTCACCATTGCGGGAGGGCCTGTACGAGCAGTACTTC.

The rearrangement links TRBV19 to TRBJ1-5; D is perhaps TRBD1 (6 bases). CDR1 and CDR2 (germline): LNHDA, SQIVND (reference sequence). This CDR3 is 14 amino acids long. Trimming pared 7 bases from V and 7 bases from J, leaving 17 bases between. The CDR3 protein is CASTTPGVGQPQHF. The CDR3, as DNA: TGTGCCAGTACCACTCCAGGGGTCGGACAGCCCCAGCATTTT.

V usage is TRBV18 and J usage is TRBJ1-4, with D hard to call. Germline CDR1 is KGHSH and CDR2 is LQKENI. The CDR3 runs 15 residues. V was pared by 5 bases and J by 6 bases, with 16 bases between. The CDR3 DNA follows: TGTGCCAGCTCAATCACACTGCCACCCGATGAAAAACTGTTTTTT. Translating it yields CASSITLPPDEKLFF.

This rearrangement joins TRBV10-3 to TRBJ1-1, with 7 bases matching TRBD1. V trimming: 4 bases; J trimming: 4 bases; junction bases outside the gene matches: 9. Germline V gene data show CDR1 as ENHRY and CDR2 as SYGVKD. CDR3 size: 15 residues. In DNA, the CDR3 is TGTGCCATCAGTGGGGGAGACAGGGCTTTCACTGAAGCTTTCTTT. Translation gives CAISGGDRAFTEAFF.

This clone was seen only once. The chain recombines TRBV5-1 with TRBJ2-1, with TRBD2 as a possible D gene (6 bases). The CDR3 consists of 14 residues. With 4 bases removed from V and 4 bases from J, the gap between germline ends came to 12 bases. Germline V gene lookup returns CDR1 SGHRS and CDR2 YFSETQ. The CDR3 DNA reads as TGCGCCAGCAGCCCCCGGACTACATACAATGAGCAGTTCTTC. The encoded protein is CASSPRTTYNEQFF.

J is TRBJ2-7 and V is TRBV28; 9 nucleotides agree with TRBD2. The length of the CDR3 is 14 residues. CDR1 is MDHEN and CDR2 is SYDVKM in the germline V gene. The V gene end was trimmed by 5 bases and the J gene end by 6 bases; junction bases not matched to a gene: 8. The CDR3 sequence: CASSAAGGYFEQYF. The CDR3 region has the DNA TGTGCCAGCAGTGCAGCGGGAGGCTACTTCGAGCAGTACTTC.

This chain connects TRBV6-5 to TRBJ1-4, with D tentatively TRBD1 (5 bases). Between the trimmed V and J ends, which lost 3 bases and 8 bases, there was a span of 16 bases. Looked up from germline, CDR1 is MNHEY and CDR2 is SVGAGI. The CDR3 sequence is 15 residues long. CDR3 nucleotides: TGTGCCAGCAGTTATAGCGGGGGGATGGAGGAAAAACTGTTTTTT. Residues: CASSYSGGMEEKLFF.

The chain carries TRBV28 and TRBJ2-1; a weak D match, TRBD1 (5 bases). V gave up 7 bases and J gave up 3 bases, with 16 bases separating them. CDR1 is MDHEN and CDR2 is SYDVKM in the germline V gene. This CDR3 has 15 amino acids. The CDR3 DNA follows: TGTGCCAGCACCTCGGGTGGGGCAGGCTACAATGAGCAGTTCTTC. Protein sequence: CASTSGGAGYNEQFF.

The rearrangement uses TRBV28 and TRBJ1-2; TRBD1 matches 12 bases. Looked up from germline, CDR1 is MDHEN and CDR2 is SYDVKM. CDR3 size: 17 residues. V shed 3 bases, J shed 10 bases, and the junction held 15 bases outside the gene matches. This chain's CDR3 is CASSLPNLGRDRGLYTF. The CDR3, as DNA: TGTGCCAGCAGTTTGCCTAACCTAGGACGGGACAGGGGGCTCTACACCTTC.

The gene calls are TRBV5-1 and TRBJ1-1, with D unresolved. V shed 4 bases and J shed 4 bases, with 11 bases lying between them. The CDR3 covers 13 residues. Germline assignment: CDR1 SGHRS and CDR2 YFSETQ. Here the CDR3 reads CASSRAAGTEAFF. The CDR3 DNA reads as TGCGCCAGCAGCCGTGCCGCAGGCACTGAAGCTTTCTTT.

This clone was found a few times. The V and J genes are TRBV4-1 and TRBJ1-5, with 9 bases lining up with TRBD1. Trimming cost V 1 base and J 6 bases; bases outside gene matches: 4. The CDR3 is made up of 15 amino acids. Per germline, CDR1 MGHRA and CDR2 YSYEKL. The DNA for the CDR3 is TGCGCCAGCAGCCAAGTACAGGGGGCGAGTCAGCCCCAGCATTTT. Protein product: CASSQVQGASQPQHF.

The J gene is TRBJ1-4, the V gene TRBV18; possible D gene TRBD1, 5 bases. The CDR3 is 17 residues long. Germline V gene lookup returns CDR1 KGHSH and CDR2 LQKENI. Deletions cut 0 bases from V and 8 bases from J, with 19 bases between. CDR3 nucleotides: TGTGCCAGCTCACCACCTCTCTTCGGGACGAGCGAGGAAAAACTGTTTTTT. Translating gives CASSPPLFGTSEEKLFF.

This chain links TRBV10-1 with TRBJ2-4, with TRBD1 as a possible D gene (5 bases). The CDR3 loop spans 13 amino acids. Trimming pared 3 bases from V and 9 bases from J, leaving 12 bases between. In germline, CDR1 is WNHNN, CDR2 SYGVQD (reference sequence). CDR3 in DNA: TGCGCCAGCAGTGACAGGGTGTATGGCATTCAGTACTTC. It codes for CASSDRVYGIQYF.

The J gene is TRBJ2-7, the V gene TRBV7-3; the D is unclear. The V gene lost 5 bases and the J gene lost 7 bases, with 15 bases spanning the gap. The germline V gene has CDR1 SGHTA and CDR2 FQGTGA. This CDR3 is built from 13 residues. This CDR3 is CASSPDVGQEQYF. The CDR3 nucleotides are TGTGCCAGCAGCCCGGACGTAGGGCAGGAGCAGTACTTC.

In nucleotides, the CDR3 is TGCGCCAGCAGGTCGACTCCGAACACCGGGGAGCTGTTTTTT. Protein product: CASRSTPNTGELFF. The genes are TRBV5-1 and TRBJ2-2; no firm D call. The germline V gene encodes CDR1 SGHRS and CDR2 YFSETQ. V gave up 5 bases and J gave up 0 bases, with 8 bases separating them. This CDR3 contains 14 residues.

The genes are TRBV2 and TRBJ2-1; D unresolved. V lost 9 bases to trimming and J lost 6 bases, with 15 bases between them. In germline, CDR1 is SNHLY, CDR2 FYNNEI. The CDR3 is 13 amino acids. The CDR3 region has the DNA TGTGCCAGTAAGAGGTTCGAACGCAATGAGCAGTTCTTC. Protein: CASKRFERNEQFF.

Here the CDR3 DNA reads TGTGCCAGCAGATCCCTTAAAACCTACGAGCAGTACTTC. The encoded protein is CASRSLKTYEQYF. The chain recombines TRBV11-2 with TRBJ2-7; D remains ambiguous. Looked up from germline, CDR1 is SGHAT and CDR2 is FQNNGV. V lost 6 bases and J lost 2, with 11 bases in between. The CDR3 runs 13 residues. The complete variable domain, with remaining parts taken from reference TRBV11-2 and TRBJ2-7, reads EAGVAQSPRYKIIEKRQSVAFWCNPISGHATLYWYQQILGQGPKLLIQFQNNGVVDDSQLPKDRFSAERLKGVDSTLKIQPAKLEDSAVYLCASRSLKTYEQYFGPGTRLTVT.

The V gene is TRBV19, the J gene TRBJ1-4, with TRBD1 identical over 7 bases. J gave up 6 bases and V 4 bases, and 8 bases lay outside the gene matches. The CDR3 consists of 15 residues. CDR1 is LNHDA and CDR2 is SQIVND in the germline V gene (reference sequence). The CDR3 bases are TGTGCCAGTAGTAGAACCGGGACAGTGCATGAAAAACTGTTTTTT. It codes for CASSRTGTVHEKLFF. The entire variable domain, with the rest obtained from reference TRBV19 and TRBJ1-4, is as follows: DGGITQSPKYLFRKEGQNVTLSCEQNLNHDAMYWYRQDPGQGLRLIYYSQIVNDFQKGDIAEGYSVSREKKESFPLTVTSAQKNPTAFYLCASSRTGTVHEKLFFGSGTQLSVL.